A selection of T cell receptor beta chains follows, all from one sample in a study of T cells of healthy individuals. TCRdb re-analysed the 5' RACE reads in MiXCR, keeping a single row per CDR3 protein. This sample has about 100,000 distinct CDR3 sequences, with 15% to 20% found just once. These receptors were obtained from a human donor in good health. Both conserved end residues are trimmed from each CDR3.

TRBV28	TRBJ2-7	ASTPGLPFYEQY
TRBV29-1	TRBJ2-1	SVSGGAGAYNEQF
TRBV28	TRBJ2-7	ASSLHLDYEQY
TRBV12-3/TRBV12-4	TRBJ2-3	ASSFGQSTDTQY
TRBV29-1	TRBJ1-5	SFRRGEDQPQH
TRBV7-3	TRBJ2-5	ASSSTGVETQY
TRBV4-3	TRBJ1-6	ASSLRTGNNSPLH
TRBV10-3	TRBJ2-1	AIQTSGGARDEQF
TRBV7-2	TRBJ1-5	ASRVSLGPQH
TRBV12-3/TRBV12-4	TRBJ1-1	ASRSRVNTEAF
TRBV3-1	TRBJ2-3	ASSHRTSDIQDTQY
TRBV7-9	TRBJ1-1	ASSPPGRNTEAF
TRBV20-1	TRBJ2-1	SAIYNEQF
TRBV20-1	TRBJ2-1	SAIAGGRHEQF
TRBV30	TRBJ2-1	AWGLYNEQF
TRBV19	TRBJ2-7	ASSIGQGAYEQY
TRBV5-1	TRBJ1-1	ASSFQMNTEAF
TRBV20-1	TRBJ1-2	SALHRARLGYT
TRBV7-9	TRBJ2-3	ASRVSSGSTDTQY
TRBV27	TRBJ1-2	ASSFSRDYGYT
TRBV20-1	TRBJ1-6	SARITGTLNSPLH
TRBV4-3	TRBJ2-1	ASSQTTYNEQF
TRBV7-2	TRBJ2-3	ASSPPRGVGDTQY